The source of this TCR beta chain is a study of blood T cells in healthy people across ages. Study results and limitations: Diversity estimates from one million T cells were considered underestimates. In the absence of known donor CMV status, changes in expanded clonotypes were possibly confounded.

Germline CDR1 is MNHNY and CDR2 is SVGAGI (reference sequence). Deletions cut 2 bases from V and 9 bases from J, with 7 bases between. The CDR3 loop spans 11 amino acids. This clonotype came up a few times. Antigen: not known. For the second PCR, which ran for roughly 6 to 11 cycles, a sample-barcoded 5' primer and a J-beta primer mix were used. Each of the samples gave a minimum of 3 million paired-end reads that contained CDR3. Each CDR3 protein gets one entry after TCRdb re-called the 5' RACE reads with MiXCR. Of about a million distinct CDR3 sequences listed, roughly 52% are singletons. Healthy individuals of Caucasian origin from Russia, aged about 6 to 95, served as donors.

The TCR was taken from a man aged 25 to 40 in good health. The material sequenced was blood. This chain links TRBV6-6 with TRBJ2-5; D unclear. The CDR3 coding sequence is TGTGCCAGCAGTTACCAAGGACCCCAGTACTTC. Translated: CASSYQGPQYF.